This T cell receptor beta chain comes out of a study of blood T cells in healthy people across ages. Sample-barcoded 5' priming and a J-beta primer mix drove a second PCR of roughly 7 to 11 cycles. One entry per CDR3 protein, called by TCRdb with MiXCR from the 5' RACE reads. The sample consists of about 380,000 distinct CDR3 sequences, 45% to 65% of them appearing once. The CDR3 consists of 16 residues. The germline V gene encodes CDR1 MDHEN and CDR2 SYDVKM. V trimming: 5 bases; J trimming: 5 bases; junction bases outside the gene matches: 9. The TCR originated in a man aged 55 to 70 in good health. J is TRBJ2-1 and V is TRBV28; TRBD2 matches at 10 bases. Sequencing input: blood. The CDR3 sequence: CASSPPIAGGNNEQFF. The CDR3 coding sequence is TGTGCCAGCAGTCCCCCGATAGCGGGGGGCAACAATGAGCAGTTCTTC.